Below are 15 T cell receptor beta chains sequenced from a single sample in a study of T cells after yellow fever vaccination (dated by TCRdb to between 2019 and 2020). The sample's treatment or condition label, in plain terms: live attenuated yellow fever vaccine strain. Library generation was performed with 5' RACE. The reads were generated on an Illumina HiSeq 2500. TCRdb reprocessing: public reads trimmed at Q25 with fastp, clones called with MiXCR, in-frame beta chains kept. Each record represents a unique CDR3 protein, reported with the most common genes and DNA among its rows. This sample holds 500,000 to 650,000 distinct CDR3 sequences; approximately 13% were observed only once. The ten largest clones represent 14% to 15% of the sample. Sequencing was performed on PBMCs, taken on the day of the yellow fever booster vaccination. The receptors were gathered from a man in his thirties or forties who received the YFV17D yellow fever vaccine.

The V call is TRBV20-1, the J call TRBJ2-3; 7 nucleotides agree with TRBD1. Germline V gives CDR1 DFQATT, CDR2 SNEGSKA (reference sequence). This CDR3 is built from 15 residues. J lost 2 bases, V lost 1 base, and 6 bases had no gene match. This CDR3 is CSARAPGGATDTQYF. The CDR3 nucleotides are TGCAGTGCTAGAGCCCCAGGGGGAGCCACAGATACGCAGTATTTT.

V gene TRBV12-3 or TRBV12-4 combines with J gene TRBJ2-4, with TRBD1 matching 7 bases. V trimming: 5 bases; J trimming: 0 bases; junction bases outside the gene matches: 4. The CDR3 contains 15 residues. CDR3 amino acids: CASSPHRGAKNIQYF. CDR3 nucleotide sequence: TGTGCCAGCAGTCCCCACAGGGGAGCCAAAAACATTCAGTACTTC.

V and J are TRBV7-9 and TRBJ2-5, with D maybe TRBD2 (6 bases). Trimming cost V 3 bases and J 5 bases, with 16 bases left between them. The CDR3 runs 15 residues. Germline V gives CDR1 SEHNR, CDR2 FQNEAQ (reference sequence). As DNA, the CDR3 is TGTGCCAGCAGCTTTTCGGGAGATTGGCTGGAGACCCAGTACTTC. It specifies CASSFSGDWLETQYF.

This clonotype was recorded a few times. The rearrangement links TRBV24-1 to TRBJ2-2, with D hard to call. V was trimmed by 1 base and J by 6 bases, leaving 8 bases between them. The germline gives CDR1 KGHDR, CDR2 SFDVKD. The CDR3 loop spans 14 amino acids. The CDR3 loop is CATSDLLRSGELFF. CDR3 in DNA: TGTGCCACCAGTGATTTATTGCGATCCGGGGAGCTGTTTTTT.

The V gene is TRBV6-6, the J gene TRBJ2-2, with no clear D. The CDR3 is made up of 13 amino acids. The V end lost 0 bases, the J end lost 8 bases, and 7 bases lay between the germline ends. Germline V lookup: CDR1 MNHNY, CDR2 SVGAGI (reference sequence). The DNA of the CDR3 is TGTGCCAGCAGTTACTCGATTTTGGGGGAGCTGTTTTTT. Translating it yields CASSYSILGELFF.

The chain links TRBV28 to TRBJ1-3; 8 nucleotides match TRBD1. This CDR3 region has 17 residues. Germline V gene sequence: CDR1 MDHEN, CDR2 SYDVKM. With V trimmed by 5 bases and J by 3 bases, 12 bases remained unmatched. DNA of the CDR3: TGTGCCAGCAGTCCTGGACCGGGACAGGAGTTTGGAAACACCATATATTTT. It encodes CASSPGPGQEFGNTIYF.

This clonotype has more than one count but fewer than ten. The rearrangement uses TRBV20-1 and TRBJ2-7; D possibly corresponds to TRBD1 (5 bases). Trimming shortened V by 6 bases and J by 3 bases, and 15 bases separated the two germline ends. Germline-derived CDR1 and CDR2 are DFQATT and SNEGSKA (reference sequence). This CDR3 is built from 13 residues. CDR3 coding DNA: TGCAGTGCCAAGGGGCGGACGAACTACGAGCAGTACTTC. Amino acid sequence: CSAKGRTNYEQYF.

This clonotype was detected only a few times. The chain couples TRBV30 to TRBJ2-2; D assignment may be TRBD1 or TRBD2 (5 bases each). V dropped 2 bases and J dropped 5 bases, with 9 bases sitting between them. Germline V gives CDR1 GTSNPN, CDR2 SVGIG (reference sequence). The CDR3 has 13 residues. CDR3 residues: CAWSSGRTGELFF. The CDR3 bases are TGTGCCTGGAGTTCGGGGCGTACCGGGGAGCTGTTTTTT.

Many counts were recorded for this clonotype. The junction does not match germline at one end; this may be a read error. V is TRBV5-1 and J is TRBJ1-2; no firm D call. CDR3 length: 13 amino acids. Germline values: CDR1 SGHRS, CDR2 YFSETQ. CDR3 nucleotide sequence: TGTGCCAGCAGCTTGGCCGGGGACTATGGCTACACCTTC. Its translation is CASSLAGDYGYTF.

The rearrangement joins TRBV6-5 to TRBJ2-2, with D maybe TRBD2 (5 bases). The V end lost 0 bases, the J end lost 3 bases, and 8 bases lay between the germline ends. The CDR3 consists of 15 residues. The germline CDR1 and CDR2 sequences are MNHEY and SVGAGI. The CDR3 here is CASSYSIGDTGELFF. CDR3 nucleotide sequence: TGTGCCAGCAGTTACTCGATCGGGGACACCGGGGAGCTGTTTTTT.

This clonotype was counted at least ten times. The DNA for the CDR3 is TGCGCCAGCAGGAACCGGGTTAGCTCCTACAATGAGCAGTTCTTC. Translating it yields CASRNRVSSYNEQFF. The V call is TRBV5-1, the J call TRBJ2-1; D unresolved. CDR1 SGHRS and CDR2 YFSETQ come from the germline V gene. Deletions cut 5 bases from V and 0 bases from J, with 12 bases between. This CDR3 comprises 15 residues.

The chain employs TRBV12-3 or TRBV12-4 and TRBJ2-7; 10 positions agree with TRBD1. The V gene end was trimmed by 6 bases and the J gene end by 6 bases; junction bases not matched to a gene: 8. The CDR3 runs 14 residues. CDR3 in amino acids: CASRRQGATPEQYF. CDR3 sequence (DNA): TGTGCCAGCAGGCGACAGGGGGCGACTCCCGAGCAGTACTTC.

This chain connects TRBV5-1 to TRBJ2-7, with 8 bases matching TRBD2. From germline, CDR1 is SGHRS and CDR2 YFSETQ. The length of the CDR3 is 16 residues. With 0 bases clipped from V and 0 bases from J, the junction kept 5 bases outside the gene matches. CDR3 residues: CASSLAPTSASYEQYF. CDR3 bases: TGCGCCAGCAGCTTGGCCCCGACTAGCGCCTCCTACGAGCAGTACTTC.

The CDR3 coding sequence is TGTGCCAGCAGATTACCCACTAGCGGGAGAACGAGGTTACAAGAGACCCAGTACTTC. This translates into CASRLPTSGRTRLQETQYF. The V call is TRBV7-8, the J call TRBJ2-5; 11 bases are a match to TRBD2. In germline, CDR1 is SGHVS, CDR2 FQNEAQ. V lost 6 bases and J lost 2; bases outside the gene matches: 17. The CDR3 loop spans 19 amino acids.

This chain connects TRBV20-1 to TRBJ1-4; possible D gene TRBD1, 5 bases. This CDR3 contains 13 residues. Trimming took 5 bases from V and 4 from J, leaving 11 bases between them. Germline V gene lookup returns CDR1 DFQATT and CDR2 SNEGSKA (reference sequence). In DNA form, the CDR3 reads TGCAGTGCTTACAGGCGGTATAATGAAAAACTGTTTTTT. Encoded protein: CSAYRRYNEKLFF.